This T cell receptor (beta chain) was observed in a study of blood T cells in healthy people across ages. A second PCR of roughly 7 to 11 cycles used a sample-barcoded 5' primer and a J-beta primer mix. In TCRdb, the 5' RACE reads were re-called with MiXCR into one record per CDR3 protein. This table has hundreds of thousands of distinct CDR3 sequences, roughly three fifths appearing once. The CDR3 sequence is 15 residues long. J lost 3 bases, V lost 2 bases, and 4 bases had no gene match. The germline CDR1 and CDR2 sequences are MNHNY and SVGAGI (reference sequence). This clonotype was seen a handful of times.

This TCR was sampled from a man aged 35 to 55 in good health. The V gene is TRBV6-6, the J gene TRBJ1-5, with 7 bases fitting TRBD1. Sequenced sample: blood. The CDR3 DNA reads TGTGCCAGCAGTTACCGGGACAGAGTCAATCAGCCCCAGCATTTT. Protein: CASSYRDRVNQPQHF.